This entry features one T cell receptor (beta chain) sequence. What it binds is not known. This entry is derived from a study of beta chain features in type 1 diabetes. Study-level background: Age and gender were similar between patients and healthy donors, as were cell yields. Across all samples, some 98 million sorted cells were examined.

The study reverse transcribed the entire isolated RNA, so it sequenced expressed TCRB transcripts. The repertoire was sequenced with immunoSEQ multiplex PCR; TCRdb's copy has only in-frame clones and lacks some. The sample gives roughly 260,000 clones, around 21% of which show up once; about 0.027% is in the top ten. Overall study findings and caveats: TCRB CDR3 length was moderately but significantly reduced in all four CD4+ subsets of Type 1 diabetes patients. The VDJ junctions of type 1 diabetes patients carried fewer insertions and more deletions.

CDR1 and CDR2 (germline): SGHNT, YYREEE (reference sequence). Trimming left V 0 bases short and J 9 bases short, with 13 bases between. CDR3 size: 14 residues. V usage is TRBV5-4 and J usage is TRBJ2-1; D perhaps matches TRBD2 (6 bases). The receptor was isolated from a woman in her thirties or forties with type 1 diabetes. Material for sequencing was naive CD4+ T cells from blood. Written as DNA, the CDR3 is TGTGCCAGCAGCTTGGCGGGTCCCGGGGGTGAGCAGTTCTTC. It is translated as CASSLAGPGGEQFF. Full variable domain (missing parts from reference TRBV5-4 and TRBJ2-1): ETGVTQSPTHLIKTRGQQVTLRCSSQSGHNTVSWYQQALGQGPQFIFQYYREEENGRGNFPPRFSGLQFPNYSSELNVNALELDDSALYLCASSLAGPGGEQFFGPGTRLTVL.